This paragraph reports one TCR beta chain. What this receptor recognizes is not known. No base quality information exists; no much larger clone differs at one position. Using Nuclei Lysis Solution, genomic DNA was extracted from unfractionated peripheral blood mononuclear cells that were either fresh or cryopreserved. The CDR3 runs 17 residues from the cysteine to the phenylalanine. Only the CDR3 DNA stays, 51 bases, in frame from base 1. Relative to germline, V is 0 bases shorter and J is 0 bases shorter, with 13 bases between their ends. The germline V gene specifies SGHRS as CDR1 and YFSETQ as CDR2. The sample belongs to a study of T cell clonotyping in hematopoietic cell transplantation (dated by TCRdb to 2020 to 2022). At the level of the whole study: Blood samples were obtained from recipients approximately 28 days before transplant and at days 30, 100 and 180 after transplant. The study collected around 150 blood samples from 30 to 35 consecutive transplant recipients and their related donors. Patient recruitment ran from late 2015 to early 2017, and follow-up continued until September 2020 or death.

The immunoSEQ assay, a bias-controlled multiplex PCR using V- and J-specific primers, was used to amplify TCR beta CDR3 regions from genomic DNA. In a second PCR step, a proprietary barcode and Illumina adapter sequences were attached to the CDR3 amplicons. An Illumina MiSeq instrument was used to sequence the CDR3 libraries. As for how the authors treated the data: Export and quality control were done with immunoSEQ Analyzer 3.0, while downstream analyses used R Bioconductor and Immunarch. Only productive rearrangements in the normalized downsampled data set were used to calculate repertoire metrics. Pathologically expanded clonotypes were defined as those larger than 5 templates in the normalized cohort. The Inverse Simpson Index served as the measure of repertoire diversity. The non-normalized data set was used for CMV-specificity analyses so that all clonotypes could be captured. Drawn from immuneACCESS, this table holds only the in-frame rearrangements with V and J called that TCRdb kept. Clones are partly lost; checked studies trace under half to an unresolved V gene and leave the rest unexplained. The V and J calls and the clone size are those of that table, but D and trimming were determined from the DNA. The sample data list 11,000 to 15,000 clones, and less than 80% of these were observed just once. The ten largest make up around a tenth of the sample.

Findings and caveats that apply to the study as a whole: Donor and pretransplant recipient Inverse Simpson Index values predicted broader posttransplant TCR repertoire diversity. Only a small fraction of recipient repertoires overlapped donor repertoires, with over 95% appearing de novo at the given depth. After transplant, TCR diversity in recipients dropped, and pathologically expanded clonotypes increased progressively from day 30 to day 180. The sample size was limited, and CD4 and CD8 repertoire contributions could not be separated because cells were not sorted.

Specimen: PBMCs. The TCR originated in a human donor who either received an allogeneic hematopoietic cell transplant for a myeloid malignancy or was a related donor (not recorded which). Some clones in this sample may be carry-over from other donors' samples. The chain joins TRBV5-1 to TRBJ1-3; TRBD1 is a weak D gene call, 6 bases matching. The nucleotide sequence is TGCGCCAGCAGCTTGGGCGGGGAGGGACACTCTGGAAACACCATATATTTT. This translates into CASSLGGEGHSGNTIYF.